The rows below give T cell receptor beta chains drawn from one sample of a study of blood T cell repertoires in COVID-19. Generated by immunoSEQ multiplex PCR, the TCRdb table keeps only in-frame clones and is missing some. The sample gives approximately 230,000 clones, more than 75% of which show up once; over 1.5% is in the top ten. The sequenced material came from PBMCs or T cells enriched from blood (not recorded which). The receptors shown here come from a man aged 35 to 55 who had recovered from COVID-19. The CDR3 runs from the conserved cysteine through the conserved F or W. D genes are given only for firm matches. Clone size is given for some rows only: seen once, a few or many times, or a class if the clone is expanded.

J gene: TRBJ2-1
clone size: once
V gene: TRBV5-1
D gene: TRBD1
CDR3 DNA: TGCGCCAGCAGCTTGGCCGGGACAGGGGTAAGGAATGAGCAGTTCTTC
CDR3 protein: CASSLAGTGVRNEQFF

J gene: TRBJ1-3
clone size: few
V gene: TRBV13
D gene: TRBD1
CDR3 DNA: TGTGCCAGCAGCCCGGGGACAGGGATTAGTGGAAACACCATATATTTT
CDR3 protein: CASSPGTGISGNTIYF

J gene: TRBJ2-1
clone size: -
V gene: TRBV30
D gene: TRBD2
CDR3 DNA: TGTGCCTGGAGTCTGGGACGGGGGGGTTGGAATGAGCAGTTCTTC
CDR3 protein: CAWSLGRGGWNEQFF

J gene: TRBJ1-1
clone size: -
V gene: TRBV10-3
D gene: -
CDR3 DNA: TGTGCCATCAGTCCCCTCCGGGAGAACACTGAAGCTTTCTTT
CDR3 protein: CAISPLRENTEAFF

J gene: TRBJ2-2
clone size: -
V gene: TRBV19
D gene: TRBD2
CDR3 DNA: TGTGCCAGTAGTATGGGGCTAGCGGGAACCGGGGAGCTGTTTTTT
CDR3 protein: CASSMGLAGTGELFF

J gene: TRBJ2-5
clone size: -
V gene: TRBV11-2
D gene: TRBD2
CDR3 DNA: TGTGCCAGCAGCCCTGGACTAGCGGCGACTCAAGAGACCCAGTACTTC
CDR3 protein: CASSPGLAATQETQYF

J gene: TRBJ1-2
clone size: -
V gene: TRBV5-6
D gene: TRBD1
CDR3 DNA: TGTGCCAGCAGCTTGGAGCGGGACAGGGTTTTTAACTATGGCTACACCTTC
CDR3 protein: CASSLERDRVFNYGYTF

J gene: TRBJ1-1
clone size: -
V gene: TRBV13
D gene: -
CDR3 DNA: TGTGCCAGCAGCCACCTACAGGGTCGGGCCACTGAAGCTTTCTTT
CDR3 protein: CASSHLQGRATEAFF

J gene: TRBJ1-5
clone size: -
V gene: TRBV7-2
D gene: -
CDR3 DNA: TGTGCCAGCAGCCAAGCGGGCAATCAGCCCCAGCATTTT
CDR3 protein: CASSQAGNQPQHF

J gene: TRBJ2-5
clone size: -
V gene: TRBV11-3
D gene: TRBD2
CDR3 DNA: TGTGCCAGCAGCTTTTCCAGCGGGAGTGGAGGGGAGACCCAGTACTTC
CDR3 protein: CASSFSSGSGGETQYF

J gene: TRBJ1-2
clone size: -
V gene: TRBV19
D gene: -
CDR3 DNA: TGTGCCAGTAGTATTTCAGGGAGGGACCATGGCTACACCTTC
CDR3 protein: CASSISGRDHGYTF

J gene: TRBJ1-3
clone size: many
V gene: TRBV10-3
D gene: TRBD1
CDR3 DNA: TGTGCCATCAGTGAGACAGACAGGGGGTCTGGAAACACCATATATTTT
CDR3 protein: CAISETDRGSGNTIYF

J gene: TRBJ2-2
clone size: -
V gene: TRBV7-2
D gene: -
CDR3 DNA: TGTGCCAGCAGCCCACGGGGGGCCGGGACTTACTACACCGGGGAGCTGTTTTTT
CDR3 protein: CASSPRGAGTYYTGELFF

J gene: TRBJ1-6
clone size: -
V gene: TRBV6-5
D gene: TRBD1
CDR3 DNA: TGTGCCAGCAGGTCCGGACAGGCTTATAATTCACCCCTCCACTTT
CDR3 protein: CASRSGQAYNSPLHF

J gene: TRBJ1-1
clone size: -
V gene: TRBV27
D gene: -
CDR3 DNA: TGTGCCAGCAGTTTACAGGCCCCGTTGAACACTGAAGCTTTCTTT
CDR3 protein: CASSLQAPLNTEAFF

J gene: TRBJ1-1
clone size: -
V gene: TRBV18
D gene: -
CDR3 DNA: TGTGCCAGCTCATCCGCTATTAGGAACACTGAAGCTTTCTTT
CDR3 protein: CASSSAIRNTEAFF

J gene: TRBJ2-7
clone size: -
V gene: TRBV5-1
D gene: -
CDR3 DNA: TGCGCCAGCAGCTTTACCGGGTTCCACGAGCAGTACTTC
CDR3 protein: CASSFTGFHEQYF

J gene: TRBJ2-2
clone size: -
V gene: TRBV2
D gene: TRBD2
CDR3 DNA: TGTGCCAGCAGTGAAGGGGGGGGTAACACCGGGGAGCTGTTTTTT
CDR3 protein: CASSEGGGNTGELFF

J gene: TRBJ2-3
clone size: -
V gene: TRBV7-6
D gene: TRBD2
CDR3 DNA: TGTGCCAGCAGCTTCCCAGGGGGGAGGCTAGCGGGATTAGATACGCAGTATTTT
CDR3 protein: CASSFPGGRLAGLDTQYF

J gene: TRBJ2-3
clone size: -
V gene: TRBV9
D gene: TRBD2
CDR3 DNA: TGTGCCAGCAGCACGCGGACTAGCGCCACAGATACGCAGTATTTT
CDR3 protein: CASSTRTSATDTQYF

J gene: TRBJ2-2
clone size: -
V gene: TRBV11-2
D gene: -
CDR3 DNA: TGTGCCAGCAGCCCTGGAGCGGTGAACACCGGGGAGCTGTTTTTT
CDR3 protein: CASSPGAVNTGELFF